A selection of T cell receptor beta chains follows, all from one sample in a study of T cell repertoires in cytomegalovirus infection. TCRdb passed the reads through MiXCR, listing each CDR3 protein once. The table lists about 830,000 distinct CDR3 sequences, over 25% of them singletons. What these receptors recognize is not known. Sequences were derived from cultured CD8+ T cells from PBMCs, sampled from culture after CMV antigen stimulation. The origin of the receptors is a human donor in good health (CMV status not recorded). Some clones in this sample may be carry-over from other donors' samples. CDR3s include the opening cysteine and the closing phenylalanine or tryptophan. Fields, in order: J gene, V gene, D gene, clone size, CDR3 DNA, CDR3 protein. D genes are given only for firm matches. Size tells how often a clone was seen (once, few, many) or the class of an expanded clone, and some rows leave it out.

J: TRBJ2-1
V: TRBV19
D: TRBD2
size: many
DNA: TGTGCCAGTAGTATAGATCGTGGACTAGCTTCCAATGAGCAGTTCTTC
CDR3: CASSIDRGLASNEQFF

J: TRBJ2-2
V: TRBV11-3
D: TRBD1
size: .
DNA: TGTGCCAACAGCTCCCGAGAGGGACAGACCGGGGAGCTGTTTTTT
CDR3: CANSSREGQTGELFF

J: TRBJ1-2
V: TRBV7-8
D: .
size: .
DNA: TGTGCCAGCAGCTTAGACTCGACAGGAAACTATGGCTACACCTTC
CDR3: CASSLDSTGNYGYTF

J: TRBJ2-3
V: TRBV7-6
D: TRBD2
size: many
DNA: TGTGCCAGCAGCTTAGATGTGACTAGCGGGGGAATCACAGATACGCAGTATTTT
CDR3: CASSLDVTSGGITDTQYF

J: TRBJ1-5
V: TRBV4-3
D: .
size: .
DNA: TGCGCCAGCAGCCAAGAAGAGGGGGGGGAAGGGTCCGATCAGCCCCAGCATTTT
CDR3: CASSQEEGGEGSDQPQHF

J: TRBJ1-2
V: TRBV7-6
D: TRBD1
size: .
DNA: TGTGCCAGCAGCTCGGGGACAGACCACCCTAACTATGGCTACACCTTC
CDR3: CASSSGTDHPNYGYTF

J: TRBJ1-1
V: TRBV7-2
D: .
size: .
DNA: TGTGCCAGCGGGGGTCCTCTCAACACTGAAGCTTTCTTT
CDR3: CASGGPLNTEAFF

J: TRBJ2-1
V: TRBV12-5
D: .
size: .
DNA: TGTGCTAGTGGTCTGGGCGGCTACAATGAGCAGTTCTTC
CDR3: CASGLGGYNEQFF

J: TRBJ2-1
V: TRBV29-1
D: TRBD2
size: .
DNA: TGCAGCGTTGCGGCGGGGGGGCCGTACAATGAGCAGTTCTTC
CDR3: CSVAAGGPYNEQFF

J: TRBJ2-3
V: TRBV11-2
D: TRBD2
size: .
DNA: TGTGCCAGCAGCCGCGAGGCGGGGGGGCCGAAAGATACGCAGTATTTT
CDR3: CASSREAGGPKDTQYF

J: TRBJ2-4
V: TRBV20-1
D: TRBD1
size: few
DNA: TGCAGTGCTTCGACAGGGGCGAACATTCAGTACTTC
CDR3: CSASTGANIQYF

J: TRBJ2-1
V: TRBV24-1
D: .
size: few
DNA: TGTGCCACCAGTGATGCTACAGGGTATCTTTACAATGAGCAGTTCTTC
CDR3: CATSDATGYLYNEQFF

J: TRBJ2-3
V: TRBV3-1
D: TRBD2
size: few
DNA: TGTGCCAGCAGCCATCTCCCCGGGACTAGCGGGGGGGGGAGATTCAGCACAGATACGCAGTATTTT
CDR3: CASSHLPGTSGGGRFSTDTQYF

J: TRBJ1-3
V: TRBV7-2
D: .
size: many
DNA: TGTGCCAGCAGCTTAGGGGGATTCTCTGGAAACACCATATATTTT
CDR3: CASSLGGFSGNTIYF

J: TRBJ1-1
V: TRBV27
D: .
size: few
DNA: TGTGCCAGCTTTCCTCCGGGAGCCAAGGGAGTGCGGACTGAAGCTTTCTTT
CDR3: CASFPPGAKGVRTEAFF

J: TRBJ2-2
V: TRBV4-1
D: .
size: .
DNA: TGCGCCAGCAGCCAACTTTCCGGCCAGGACGGGGAGCTGTTTTTT
CDR3: CASSQLSGQDGELFF

J: TRBJ2-2
V: TRBV6-6
D: .
size: .
DNA: TGTGCCATCCCAGGGGATCACGGGGAGCTGTTTTTT
CDR3: CAIPGDHGELFF

J: TRBJ1-2
V: TRBV12-3/TRBV12-4
D: .
size: .
DNA: TGTGCCAGCAGTTTAGGACACACCTATTATGGCTACACCTTC
CDR3: CASSLGHTYYGYTF

J: TRBJ1-5
V: TRBV28
D: .
size: few
DNA: TGTGCCAGCACCGACGGTAAAGGGAAAAGCAATCAGCCCCAGCATTTT
CDR3: CASTDGKGKSNQPQHF

J: TRBJ1-1
V: TRBV27
D: .
size: .
DNA: TGTGCCAGCAGTTTAGGGGGATTTAGCACTGAAGCTTTCTTT
CDR3: CASSLGGFSTEAFF

J: TRBJ2-2
V: TRBV6-5
D: TRBD2
size: .
DNA: TGTGCCAGCAGTTACTCGCGGGGGTCCACCGGGGAGCTGTTTTTT
CDR3: CASSYSRGSTGELFF

J: TRBJ1-1
V: TRBV6-5
D: .
size: few
DNA: TGTGCCAGCAGTTACGAGGAGAACACTGAAGCTTTCTTT
CDR3: CASSYEENTEAFF

J: TRBJ2-2
V: TRBV12-3/TRBV12-4
D: .
size: .
DNA: TGTGCCAGCAGGGATTTGGGAGCCGGGGAGCTGTTTTTT
CDR3: CASRDLGAGELFF

J: TRBJ1-2
V: TRBV29-1
D: TRBD1
size: few
DNA: TGCAGCTCCGCTGGCCAGTCGGGACAGGGACAGCCTCGGGGCTATGGCTACACCTTC
CDR3: CSSAGQSGQGQPRGYGYTF

J: TRBJ2-2
V: TRBV11-2
D: .
size: few
DNA: TGTGCCAGCAGCTTAGGTCCAGCGCTAATGTACACCGGGGAGCTGTTTTTT
CDR3: CASSLGPALMYTGELFF

J: TRBJ1-2
V: TRBV7-9
D: .
size: many
DNA: TGTGCCAGCAGCCCCCCCCGGGCGCAGGCTAACTATGGCTACACCTTC
CDR3: CASSPPRAQANYGYTF

J: TRBJ2-3
V: TRBV12-3/TRBV12-4
D: .
size: .
DNA: TGTGCCAGCAGTCCTTGGCGGGGAATGTACACAGATACGCAGTATTTT
CDR3: CASSPWRGMYTDTQYF

J: TRBJ2-3
V: TRBV7-2
D: TRBD2
size: many
DNA: TGTGCCAGCAGCTCCAGCGGGGGGGGTGCAGATACGCAGTATTTT
CDR3: CASSSSGGGADTQYF

J: TRBJ1-6
V: TRBV7-2
D: .
size: .
DNA: TGTGCCAGCGGCTTAAGGGAAGCAGTCCTCCACTTT
CDR3: CASGLREAVLHF

J: TRBJ1-5
V: TRBV5-5
D: .
size: .
DNA: TGTGCCAGCAGCGACCCGGGAAAAGTAAGTCAGCCCCAGCATTTT
CDR3: CASSDPGKVSQPQHF

J: TRBJ1-1
V: TRBV7-8
D: .
size: many
DNA: TGTGCCAGCAGCTTAGGGAGGGGGATGACATGGGCTGAAGCTTTCTTT
CDR3: CASSLGRGMTWAEAFF

J: TRBJ2-2
V: TRBV7-9
D: .
size: .
DNA: TGTGCCAGCAGCTTAAGACAGGATTCAACCGGGGAGCTGTTTTTT
CDR3: CASSLRQDSTGELFF

J: TRBJ2-7
V: TRBV19
D: TRBD2
size: .
DNA: TGTGCCAGTATGTCGCTAGCGGGGGCGGGGGAGCAGTACTTC
CDR3: CASMSLAGAGEQYF

J: TRBJ1-1
V: TRBV7-9
D: .
size: .
DNA: TGTGCCAGCAGCTCGACTAAATGGACACGGAACACTGAAGCTTTCTTT
CDR3: CASSSTKWTRNTEAFF

J: TRBJ2-5
V: TRBV6-6
D: .
size: .
DNA: TGTGCCAGCAGTTATATCAAGCGGGCCCAAGAGACCCAGTACTTC
CDR3: CASSYIKRAQETQYF

J: TRBJ2-2
V: TRBV10-2
D: .
size: .
DNA: TGCGCCAGCGGGCTTAAGTTTCTGGGGGAGCTGTTTTTT
CDR3: CASGLKFLGELFF

J: TRBJ1-2
V: TRBV5-1
D: TRBD1
size: .
DNA: TGCGCCAGCAAGGGGACAGGGCCCTATGGCTACACCTTC
CDR3: CASKGTGPYGYTF

J: TRBJ2-5
V: TRBV14
D: TRBD2
size: .
DNA: TGTGCCAGCAGCCCAAAGCGGGGCCAAGAGACCCAGTACTTC
CDR3: CASSPKRGQETQYF

J: TRBJ2-1
V: TRBV14
D: TRBD1
size: .
DNA: TGTGCCAGCAGCCAAACCGGGACAGGGTTATACAATGAGCCGTTCTTC
CDR3: CASSQTGTGLYNEPFF

J: TRBJ2-2
V: TRBV24-1
D: .
size: .
DNA: TGTGCCACCAGTGATGCGTCAGGGTACAGGGAGAACACCGGGGAGCTGTTTTTT
CDR3: CATSDASGYRENTGELFF

J: TRBJ2-2
V: TRBV4-2
D: .
size: few
DNA: TGTGCCAGCAGCCAAGGGACGCAGGGTACCGCGAACACCGGGGAGCTGTTTTTT
CDR3: CASSQGTQGTANTGELFF

J: TRBJ2-6
V: TRBV9
D: TRBD1
size: .
DNA: TGTGCCAGCAGCGACCGGGACAGACTACCAGGGGCCAACGTCCTGACTTTC
CDR3: CASSDRDRLPGANVLTF

J: TRBJ2-2
V: TRBV6-5
D: TRBD2
size: once
DNA: TGTGCCAGCAGTTACGGGGAGGGGTTCGACACCGGGGAGCTGTTTTTT
CDR3: CASSYGEGFDTGELFF

J: TRBJ2-5
V: TRBV5-1
D: .
size: .
DNA: TGCGCCAGCAGCTTTCCGGGCCCCAGAGAGACCCAGTACTTC
CDR3: CASSFPGPRETQYF

J: TRBJ1-5
V: TRBV7-2
D: .
size: .
DNA: TGTGCCAGCAGCTTAGACACGGTTTATAGCAATCAGCCCCAGCATTTT
CDR3: CASSLDTVYSNQPQHF

J: TRBJ2-5
V: TRBV24-1
D: .
size: .
DNA: TGTGCCACAGCCGGTGGGGGAGAGACCCAGTACTTC
CDR3: CATAGGGETQYF

J: TRBJ2-1
V: TRBV6-6
D: TRBD1
size: few
DNA: TGTGCCAGCAGTTACGCACAGGGGAGCTCCTACAATGAGCAGTTCTTC
CDR3: CASSYAQGSSYNEQFF

J: TRBJ1-2
V: TRBV27
D: .
size: few
DNA: TGTGCCAGCAGTTTATCAGGGGGTGCGGGGATTATCGGCTACACCTTC
CDR3: CASSLSGGAGIIGYTF

J: TRBJ1-5
V: TRBV7-2
D: TRBD1
size: many
DNA: TGTGCCAGCAGCTTAGGCCCGGACAGGAATCAACCCCAGCATTTT
CDR3: CASSLGPDRNQPQHF

J: TRBJ1-2
V: TRBV5-6
D: TRBD1
size: few
DNA: TGTGCCAGCAGCTTGAAACAGGGGGCTAGCTATGGCTACACCTTC
CDR3: CASSLKQGASYGYTF

J: TRBJ2-7
V: TRBV7-6
D: TRBD2
size: .
DNA: TGTGCCAGCAGCTTTCGACTAGCGGGGGACAACTACGAGCAGTACTTC
CDR3: CASSFRLAGDNYEQYF

J: TRBJ1-5
V: TRBV6-5
D: .
size: once
DNA: TGTGCCAACAGTTACTTCTCTGGAGGTCAGCCCCAGCATTTT
CDR3: CANSYFSGGQPQHF